Listed here is a single T cell receptor (beta chain). Its antigen is undetermined. This entry is derived from a study of shared clonotypes between healthy human individuals. Assay execution took place at the deep level. On sorted subsets, replicate PCRs used about 180 ng DNA, or tens of thousands of T cell genomes. Per the study methods: ImmunoSEQ yielded junction-only sequences lacking quality scores, so filtering differed. Sequencing used immunoSEQ multiplex PCR; TCRdb keeps in-frame clones, though not all of them. V and J calls and clone size follow that table, whereas D and trimming were derived from the DNA. The sample holds fewer than 400,000 clones; approximately 74% are singletons and the top ten take 10%. Notes on the study in general: Rarefaction curves obtained for sorted subsets showed sequencing incomplete despite large depth.

Trimming took 4 bases from V and 2 from J, leaving 11 bases between them. The germline V gene encodes CDR1 GTSNPN and CDR2 SVGIG (reference sequence). The length of the CDR3 is 13 residues. Input material: memory CD4+ T cells sorted from blood. Subset in this sample: CD45RA-negative fraction. The genes are TRBV30 and TRBJ1-1; D is possibly TRBD1 (6 bases). The receptor comes from a man aged 25 to 45 in good health. The CDR3 loop reads CAWMRDINTEAFF. In nucleotides, the CDR3 is TGTGCCTGGATGCGGGACATAAACACTGAAGCTTTCTTT.